Below are 8 T cell receptor beta chains sequenced from a single sample in a study of T cells after posttransplantation cyclophosphamide. The method was immunoSEQ multiplex PCR; TCRdb's version includes in-frame clones alone and lacks a portion of them. The table lists roughly 16,000 clones, roughly 87% of them singletons, with 3.5% to 4% in the top ten. Sampled 1 year posttransplant, controls received myeloablative marrow transplants, methotrexate and a calcineurin inhibitor. Sequencing used PBMCs, obtained after an allogeneic stem cell transplant with a calcineurin inhibitor and methotrexate. These receptors all come from a male patient aged 50 to 59 who received an allogeneic stem cell transplant from an unrelated donor, was CMV-positive, and had chronic GVHD only. A share of the T cells may be of graft donor origin.

The CDR3 DNA follows: TGTGCCAGCAGCTTAGCGACGGGCCCAATAGCGGGACCATACAATGAGCAGTTCTTC. Protein: CASSLATGPIAGPYNEQFF. The chain employs TRBV7-9 and TRBJ2-1; 8 nucleotides match TRBD2. J gave up 4 bases and V 0 bases, and 14 bases lay outside the gene matches. The length of the CDR3 is 19 residues. The germline V gene has CDR1 SEHNR and CDR2 FQNEAQ (reference sequence).

The V call is TRBV19, the J call TRBJ2-2, with D perhaps matching TRBD1 (5 bases). The CDR3 has 15 residues. Trimming took off 7 bases at V and 0 bases at J, with 12 bases between the two ends. Germline CDR1 and CDR2: LNHDA and SQIVND (reference sequence). The CDR3 sequence: CASTRQNANTGELFF. For the CDR3, the DNA is TGTGCCAGTACCCGACAGAACGCGAACACCGGGGAGCTGTTTTTT.

This clone has just a few counts. The sample contains more than one DNA sequence encoding this CDR3. The chain has TRBV28 and TRBJ2-7, with 9 positions matching TRBD2. J lost 2 bases, V lost 10 bases, and 9 bases had no gene match. This CDR3 has 14 residues. Germline values: CDR1 MDHEN, CDR2 SYDVKM. CDR3 coding DNA: TGTGCCACAGGTCGGGGCGGGAGGGCCTACGAGCAGTACTTC. This gives the protein CATGRGGRAYEQYF.

This clone was seen once. Other DNA sequences in the same sample also yield this CDR3. V and J are TRBV4-1 and TRBJ2-7, with TRBD2 as a possible D gene (5 bases). The germline gives CDR1 MGHRA, CDR2 YSYEKL. This CDR3 is built from 15 residues. Deletions cut 1 base from V and 4 bases from J, with 14 bases between. CDR3 region: CASSQVSGSIYEQYF. For the CDR3, the DNA is TGCGCCAGCAGCCAAGTCTCGGGGTCAATTTACGAGCAGTACTTC.

The rearrangement uses TRBV5-1 and TRBJ1-2; tentatively, D is TRBD1 (6 bases). The V and J ends lost 0 bases and 2 bases respectively, with 11 bases between them. The CDR3 contains 15 residues. Germline assignment: CDR1 SGHRS and CDR2 YFSETQ. The CDR3, as DNA: TGCGCCAGCAGCTTGGCTATTACAGGGAACTATGGCTACACCTTC. It encodes CASSLAITGNYGYTF.

The J gene is TRBJ2-2, the V gene TRBV7-3; no firm D call. CDR1 SGHTA and CDR2 FQGTGA come from the germline V gene. The CDR3 totals 13 residues. With 8 bases removed from V and 7 bases from J, the gap between germline ends came to 14 bases. The CDR3: CASGQDSGGELFF. The CDR3 DNA is TGTGCCAGCGGCCAAGACTCGGGCGGGGAGCTGTTTTTT.

This clone was found a few times. The chain is built from TRBV19 and TRBJ1-2; D perhaps matches TRBD1 (5 bases). Germline V lookup: CDR1 LNHDA, CDR2 SQIVND (reference sequence). V was pared by 3 bases and J by 0 bases, with 11 bases between. The CDR3 has 15 amino acids. CDR3 coding DNA: TGTGCCAGTAGTATTATGGGGGGAGCTAACTATGGCTACACCTTC. The encoded protein is CASSIMGGANYGYTF.

The J gene is TRBJ2-4, the V gene TRBV27; perhaps TRBD2 as D (7 bases). Trimming cost V 6 bases and J 6 bases, with 18 bases left between them. Germline CDR1 is MNHEY and CDR2 is SMNVEV (reference sequence). The CDR3 has 15 amino acids. In nucleotides, the CDR3 is TGTGCCAGCAGGGAGGTGGGGGGGGCGAGAAACATTCAGTACTTC. It yields the protein CASREVGGARNIQYF.